Following are 14 T cell receptor beta chains from one sample sequenced in a study of T cells after yellow fever vaccination. Each CDR3 protein gets one entry after TCRdb re-called the 5' RACE reads with MiXCR. The sample contains tens of thousands of distinct CDR3 sequences, approximately 7.5% of which appear only once. The sequenced sample was CD8+ T cells sorted from PBMCs, obtained on the day of the yellow fever booster vaccination. These receptors all stem from a man aged 30 to 39 who received the YFV17D yellow fever vaccine.

The rearrangement links TRBV7-6 to TRBJ2-7; 7 bases are a match to TRBD2. The CDR3 is made up of 15 amino acids. The trim removed 0 bases at V and 6 bases at J, leaving 8 bases unmatched. Germline CDR1 reads SGHVS; CDR2 reads FNYEAQ. CDR3 loop: CASSLAPGLGLEQYF. For the CDR3, the DNA is TGTGCCAGCAGCTTAGCACCAGGACTAGGTCTCGAGCAGTACTTC.

The sample holds many counts of this clonotype. V gene TRBV5-6 combines with J gene TRBJ2-1; D gene ambiguous. Germline V gene data show CDR1 as SGHDT and CDR2 as YYEEEE. The CDR3 has 15 amino acids. Trimming took 0 bases from V and 0 from J, leaving 7 bases between them. The CDR3 is CASSLDRFSYNEQFF. CDR3 coding DNA: TGTGCCAGCAGCTTGGACCGATTCTCCTACAATGAGCAGTTCTTC.

The J gene is TRBJ2-4, the V gene TRBV3-1; D is undetermined. This CDR3 has 15 amino acids. V lost 1 base and J lost 7, with 14 bases in between. The germline V gene encodes CDR1 LGHDT and CDR2 YNNKEL (reference sequence). The CDR3 DNA follows: TGTGCCAGCAGCCAAGGGTCGGCAGCCGGGAACATTCAGTACTTC. This encodes CASSQGSAAGNIQYF. The full variable domain, completed using reference TRBV3-1 and TRBJ2-4, is DTAVSQTPKYLVTQMGNDKSIKCEQNLGHDTMYWYKQDSKKFLKIMFSYNNKELIINETVPNRFSPKSPDKAHLNLHINSLELGDSAVYFCASSQGSAAGNIQYFGAGTRLSVL.

This clonotype was found many times. V and J are TRBV7-2 and TRBJ2-3; 16 nucleotides align to TRBD2. CDR1 and CDR2 (germline): SGHTA, FQGNSA. The CDR3 has 19 amino acids. With V trimmed by 2 bases and J by 4 bases, 9 bases remained unmatched. The CDR3 region has the DNA TGTGCCAGCAGCTTACCGGGACTAGCGGGAGGGCCCTCCCCAGATACGCAGTATTTT. Residues: CASSLPGLAGGPSPDTQYF.

This clonotype turned up a few times. The chain joins TRBV20-1 to TRBJ2-3, with 9 bases matching TRBD1. The trim removed 0 bases at V and 4 bases at J, leaving 11 bases unmatched. Germline V gene data show CDR1 as DFQATT and CDR2 as SNEGSKA (reference sequence). The CDR3 has 17 amino acids. The CDR3 region has the DNA TGCAGTGCTAGAGATCCTGGGGACAGGGCCCCGCCAGATACGCAGTATTTT. Its protein product is CSARDPGDRAPPDTQYF.

In this sample, this clonotype turned up many times. The chain couples TRBV29-1 to TRBJ2-7; the D call may be TRBD1 or TRBD2 (5 bases each). The CDR3 consists of 13 residues. From germline, CDR1 is SQVTM and CDR2 ANQGSEA. Trimming removed 7 bases from V and 1 base from J, with 14 bases in between. CDR3 sequence: CSAAGTESYEQYF. Written as DNA, the CDR3 is TGCAGCGCGGCCGGGACGGAGTCCTACGAGCAGTACTTC.

Concerning this clonotype itself: Germline is not matched at one junction end, which may reflect a read error. This chain's CDR3 is CASGYSFDGYEQYF. Written as DNA, the CDR3 is TGTGCCAGCGGTTACTCGTTTGACGGCTACGAGCAGTACTTC. The chain links TRBV6-5 to TRBJ2-7; D remains unclear. The CDR3 loop spans 14 amino acids. The germline gives CDR1 MNHEY, CDR2 SVGAGI.

This clonotype was detected ten times or more. Here the CDR3 DNA reads TGTGCCAGCACCCCAGGGGCTAGCGGGAGTTGGAGAGAGACCCAGTACTTC. Translated, it gives CASTPGASGSWRETQYF. J is TRBJ2-5 and V is TRBV7-8; 10 bases are a match to TRBD2. J gave up 4 bases and V 7 bases, and 15 bases lay outside the gene matches. The germline V gene encodes CDR1 SGHVS and CDR2 FQNEAQ. The CDR3 contains 17 residues.

This chain joins TRBV9 and TRBJ2-1; 14 nucleotides line up with TRBD2. CDR3 size: 18 residues. The germline CDR1 and CDR2 sequences are SGDLS and YYNGEE. J gave up 0 bases and V 3 bases, and 5 bases lay outside the gene matches. The CDR3 DNA follows: TGTGCCAGCAGCGCGGGACTAGCGGGAGAGAGCTCCTACAATGAGCAGTTCTTC. It codes for CASSAGLAGESSYNEQFF. The entire variable domain, with the rest obtained from reference TRBV9 and TRBJ2-1, is as follows: DSGVTQTPKHLITATGQRVTLRCSPRSGDLSVYWYQQSLDQGLQFLIQYYNGEERAKGNILERFSAQQFPDLHSELNLSSLELGDSALYFCASSAGLAGESSYNEQFFGPGTRLTVL.

This clonotype was picked up a small number of times. The chain combines TRBV5-4 with TRBJ2-7; TRBD2 might be the D (5 bases). Between the trimmed V and J ends, which lost 3 bases and 2 bases, there was a span of 15 bases. The CDR3 sequence is 15 residues long. From germline, CDR1 is SGHNT and CDR2 YYREEE (reference sequence). The CDR3 nucleotides read TGTGCCAGCAGCTACCGAGCGGCCCCAACCTACGAGCAGTACTTC. Protein: CASSYRAAPTYEQYF.

This chain uses TRBV4-1 with TRBJ1-1; D is possibly TRBD1 (5 bases). V was shortened by 4 bases and J by 4 bases, with 16 bases between the two germline ends. This CDR3 has 15 amino acids. Germline values: CDR1 MGHRA, CDR2 YSYEKL. The CDR3 nucleotides read TGCGCCAGCAGCCTACTCCTCACAGGATCCACTGAAGCTTTCTTT. Translated: CASSLLLTGSTEAFF.

The chain has TRBV5-6 and TRBJ2-7, with 12 bases that match TRBD2. The V gene end was trimmed by 3 bases and the J gene end by 4 bases; junction bases not matched to a gene: 2. CDR1 and CDR2 (germline): SGHDT, YYEEEE. CDR3 size: 14 residues. CDR3 in amino acids: CASSYGTSGYEQYF. In nucleotides, the CDR3 is TGTGCCAGCAGCTACGGGACTAGCGGGTACGAGCAGTACTTC.

This rearrangement joins TRBV20-1 to TRBJ2-1; 12 bases align to TRBD2. There are 18 residues in the CDR3. The V gene end was trimmed by 8 bases and the J gene end by 6 bases; junction bases not matched to a gene: 20. Germline assignment: CDR1 DFQATT and CDR2 SNEGSKA (reference sequence). Written as DNA, the CDR3 is TGCAGTCCTCCCGGACTAGCGGGACGTCTTCCCCCCTTCAATGAGCAGTTCTTC. Translated, it gives CSPPGLAGRLPPFNEQFF.

The chain couples TRBV9 to TRBJ2-1, with D possibly being TRBD1 or TRBD2 (6 bases each). The V and J ends lost 4 bases and 8 bases respectively, with 10 bases between them. CDR3 size: 12 residues. Germline V lookup: CDR1 SGDLS, CDR2 YYNGEE. The CDR3 DNA follows: TGTGCCAGCAGCAGGGGGGCGCATGAGCAGTTCTTC. Translating it yields CASSRGAHEQFF.